This note documents a single T cell receptor (beta chain) sequence. Its antigen is currently unknown. The PCR had 60 Vbeta and 13 Jbeta primers. Libraries were prepared by immunoSEQ multiplex PCR; TCRdb keeps only in-frame clonotypes and omits some of them. The sample yields approximately 110,000 clones, roughly 77% seen once. Germline V lookup: CDR1 MGHRA, CDR2 YSYEKL. Trimming removed 0 bases from V and 7 bases from J; junction bases left unmatched: 12. The CDR3 is 18 residues long. This entry belongs to a study of cytomegalovirus exposure and HLA in healthy donors. The donors were healthy bone marrow donors. Sampled while nominally healthy, donors likely had unrecorded immune exposures. General observations from the study: Some segments of the V type, notably TRBV6-2 and TRBV6-3, were excluded as indistinguishable. By a later analysis, the bulk of CMV-associated TCR beta chains appeared HLA-restricted.

This chain uses TRBV4-1 with TRBJ2-3, with 11 positions matching TRBD2. The TCR originated in a woman aged 25 to 45 in good health and CMV-seronegative. What was sequenced was PBMCs. DNA for the CDR3: TGCGCCAGCAGCCAAGAGTTCGACGGGACTAGCGGACGGTATACGCAGTATTTT. Translating it yields CASSQEFDGTSGRYTQYF.